This T cell receptor beta chain was documented in a study of T cells in tumors after PD-1 blockade. Background on the study: Either cemiplimab 350 mg every 2 weeks or pembrolizumab 200 mg every 3 weeks was given. A subset received ongoing vismodegib 150 mg daily alongside anti-PD-1 therapy. Broader study findings: Approximately 43% of tumor TCR clonotypes were also found in blood.

Genomic DNA template from tumor biopsies or peripheral blood, about 616 ng to 6,500 ng input. Profiling relied on immunoSEQ multiplex PCR, and the TCRdb table lists in-frame clones only, not all of them. The sample contains nearly 25,000 clones, over 80% of which appear only once. A remark on this clone: The target antigen is unknown. An end of the junction does not agree with germline; a read error may underlie this.

This CDR3 is 15 amino acids long. From germline, CDR1 is SEHNR and CDR2 FQNEAQ (reference sequence). The source material was PBMCs, sampled after anti-PD-1 treatment. The rearrangement uses TRBV7-9 and TRBJ2-5, with 7 bases matching TRBD1. This TCR derives from a human donor with basal cell carcinoma. CDR3 in amino acids: CANSLSRDSQETQYF. The DNA of the CDR3 is TGTGCCAACAGCTTATCTCGGGACAGTCAAGAGACCCAGTACTTC.